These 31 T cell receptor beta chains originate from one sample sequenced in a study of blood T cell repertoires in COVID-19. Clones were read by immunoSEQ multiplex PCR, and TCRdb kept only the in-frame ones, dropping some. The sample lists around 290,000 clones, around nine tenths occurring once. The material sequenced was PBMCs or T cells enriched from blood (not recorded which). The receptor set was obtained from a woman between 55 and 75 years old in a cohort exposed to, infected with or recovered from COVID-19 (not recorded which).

This CDR3 reads CASSLTPGSYEQYF. The CDR3 DNA is TGTGCCAGCAGCTTAACCCCGGGGAGCTACGAGCAGTACTTC. The chain combines TRBV7-2 with TRBJ2-7, with D possibly being TRBD2 (5 bases). V was cut by 2 bases and J by 3 bases, with 11 bases left in between. This CDR3 is built from 14 residues. Germline assignment: CDR1 SGHTA and CDR2 FQGNSA.

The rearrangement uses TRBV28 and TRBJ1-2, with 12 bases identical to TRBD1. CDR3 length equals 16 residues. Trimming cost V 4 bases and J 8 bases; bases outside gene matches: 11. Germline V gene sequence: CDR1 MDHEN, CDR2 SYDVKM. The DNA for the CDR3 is TGTGCCAGCAGTTCCCCCGGGACAGGGGGCGCGCGCGGCTACACCTTC. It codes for CASSSPGTGGARGYTF.

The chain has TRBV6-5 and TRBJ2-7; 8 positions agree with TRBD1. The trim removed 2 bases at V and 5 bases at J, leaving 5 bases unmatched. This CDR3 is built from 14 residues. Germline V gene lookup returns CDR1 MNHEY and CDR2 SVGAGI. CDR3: CASSYGQGANEQYF. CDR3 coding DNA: TGTGCCAGCAGTTACGGGCAGGGGGCGAACGAGCAGTACTTC.

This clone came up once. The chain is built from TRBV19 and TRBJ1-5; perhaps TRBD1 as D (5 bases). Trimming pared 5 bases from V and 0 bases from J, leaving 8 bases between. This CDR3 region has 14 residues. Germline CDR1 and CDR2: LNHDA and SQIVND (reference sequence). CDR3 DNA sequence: TGTGCCAGTAGTCGGACATATAGCAATCAGCCCCAGCATTTT. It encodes CASSRTYSNQPQHF.

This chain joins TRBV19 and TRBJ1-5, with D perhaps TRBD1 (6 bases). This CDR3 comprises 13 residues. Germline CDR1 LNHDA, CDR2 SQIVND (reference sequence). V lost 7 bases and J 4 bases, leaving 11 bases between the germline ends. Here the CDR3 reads CASTKGGNQPQHF. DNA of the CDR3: TGTGCCAGTACCAAGGGGGGGAATCAGCCCCAGCATTTT.

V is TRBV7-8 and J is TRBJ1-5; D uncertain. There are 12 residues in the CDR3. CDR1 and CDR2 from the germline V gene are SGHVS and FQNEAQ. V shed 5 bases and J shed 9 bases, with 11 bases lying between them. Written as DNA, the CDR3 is TGTGCCAGCAGCCCTCCCGGGAGGCCCCAGCATTTT. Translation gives CASSPPGRPQHF.

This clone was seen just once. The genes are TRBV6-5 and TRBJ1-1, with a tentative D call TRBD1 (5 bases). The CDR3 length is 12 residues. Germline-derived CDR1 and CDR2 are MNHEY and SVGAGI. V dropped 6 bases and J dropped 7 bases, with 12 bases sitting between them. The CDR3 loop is CASSINQGEAFF. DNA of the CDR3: TGTGCCAGCAGCATCAACCAGGGTGAAGCTTTCTTT.

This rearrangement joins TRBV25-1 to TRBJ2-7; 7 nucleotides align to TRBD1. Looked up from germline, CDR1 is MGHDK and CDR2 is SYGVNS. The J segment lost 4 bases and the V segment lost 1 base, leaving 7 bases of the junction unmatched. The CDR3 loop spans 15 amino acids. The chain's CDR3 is CASSEWGQPRYEQYF. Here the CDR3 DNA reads TGTGCCAGCAGTGAATGGGGACAGCCTCGTTACGAGCAGTACTTC.

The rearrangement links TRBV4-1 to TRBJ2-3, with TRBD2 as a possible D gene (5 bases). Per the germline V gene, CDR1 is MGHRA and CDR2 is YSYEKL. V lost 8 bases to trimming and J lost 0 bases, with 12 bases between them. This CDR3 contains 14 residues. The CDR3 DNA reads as TGCGCCAGCCAGTTGTTAGCGAGCACAGATACGCAGTATTTT. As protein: CASQLLASTDTQYF.

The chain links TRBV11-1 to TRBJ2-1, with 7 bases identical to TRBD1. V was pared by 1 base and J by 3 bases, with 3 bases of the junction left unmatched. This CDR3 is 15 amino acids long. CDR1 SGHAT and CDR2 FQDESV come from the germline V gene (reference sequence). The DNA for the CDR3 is TGTGCCAGCAGCTTAGGACAGGGCCGCTACAATGAGCAGTTCTTC. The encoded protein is CASSLGQGRYNEQFF.

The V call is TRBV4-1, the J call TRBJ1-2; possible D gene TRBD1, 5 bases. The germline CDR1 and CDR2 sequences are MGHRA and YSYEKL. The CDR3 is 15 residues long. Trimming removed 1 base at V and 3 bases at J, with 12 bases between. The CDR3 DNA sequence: TGCGCCAGCAGCCAAGCCCGACAGCCTGACTATGGCTACACCTTC. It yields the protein CASSQARQPDYGYTF.

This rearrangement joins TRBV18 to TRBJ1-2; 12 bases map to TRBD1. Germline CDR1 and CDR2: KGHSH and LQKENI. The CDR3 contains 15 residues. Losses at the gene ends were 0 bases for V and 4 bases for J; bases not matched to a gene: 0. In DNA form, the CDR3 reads TGTGCCAGCTCACCACCGGGACAGGGGGCCTATGGCTACACCTTC. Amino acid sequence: CASSPPGQGAYGYTF.

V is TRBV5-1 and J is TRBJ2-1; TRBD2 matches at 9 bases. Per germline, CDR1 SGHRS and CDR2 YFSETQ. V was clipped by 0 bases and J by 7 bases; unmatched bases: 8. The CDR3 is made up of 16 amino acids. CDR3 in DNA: TGCGCCAGCAGCTTGGCCGCGGCGGGAGGGATAAATGAGCAGTTCTTC. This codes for CASSLAAAGGINEQFF. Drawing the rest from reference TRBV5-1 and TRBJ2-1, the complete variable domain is KAGVTQTPRYLIKTRGQQVTLSCSPISGHRSVSWYQQTPGQGLQFLFEYFSETQRNKGNFPGRFSGRQFSNSRSEMNVSTLELGDSALYLCASSLAAAGGINEQFFGPGTRLTVL.

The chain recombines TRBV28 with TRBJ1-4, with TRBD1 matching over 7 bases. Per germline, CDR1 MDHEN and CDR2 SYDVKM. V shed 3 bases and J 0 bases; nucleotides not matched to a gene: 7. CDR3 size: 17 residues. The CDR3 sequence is CASSLHSGTATNEKLFF. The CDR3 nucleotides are TGTGCCAGCAGTTTGCATAGTGGGACAGCAACTAATGAAAAACTGTTTTTT.

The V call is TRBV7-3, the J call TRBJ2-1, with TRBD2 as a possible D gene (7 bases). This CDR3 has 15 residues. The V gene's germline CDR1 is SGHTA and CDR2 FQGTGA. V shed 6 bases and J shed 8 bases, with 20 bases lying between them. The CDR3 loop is CASSFGRGAVDEQFF. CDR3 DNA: TGTGCCAGCAGTTTCGGCCGGGGGGCGGTCGATGAGCAGTTCTTC.

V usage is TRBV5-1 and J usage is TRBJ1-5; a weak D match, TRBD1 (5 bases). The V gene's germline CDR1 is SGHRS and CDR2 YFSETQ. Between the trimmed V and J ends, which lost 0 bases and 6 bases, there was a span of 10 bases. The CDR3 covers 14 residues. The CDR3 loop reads CASSLEGQGQPQHF. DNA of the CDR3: TGCGCCAGCAGCTTGGAGGGGCAGGGTCAGCCCCAGCATTTT. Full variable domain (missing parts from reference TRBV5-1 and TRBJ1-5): KAGVTQTPRYLIKTRGQQVTLSCSPISGHRSVSWYQQTPGQGLQFLFEYFSETQRNKGNFPGRFSGRQFSNSRSEMNVSTLELGDSALYLCASSLEGQGQPQHFGDGTRLSIL.

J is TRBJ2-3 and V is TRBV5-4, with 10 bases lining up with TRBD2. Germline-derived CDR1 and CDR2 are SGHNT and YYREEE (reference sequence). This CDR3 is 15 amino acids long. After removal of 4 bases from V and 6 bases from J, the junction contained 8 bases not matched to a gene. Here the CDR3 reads CASSRAGGPSDTQYF. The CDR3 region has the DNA TGTGCCAGCAGCCGAGCGGGAGGGCCCTCGGATACGCAGTATTTT.

The CDR3 DNA reads TGTGCCAGCAGTGAAGATCGTGGGCACCAAAATCAGCCCCAGCATTTT. It codes for CASSEDRGHQNQPQHF. V usage is TRBV2 and J usage is TRBJ1-5; no clear D gene. The V end was cut by 1 base, the J end by 4 bases, with 14 bases between. CDR3 length: 16 amino acids. CDR1 and CDR2 (germline): SNHLY, FYNNEI.

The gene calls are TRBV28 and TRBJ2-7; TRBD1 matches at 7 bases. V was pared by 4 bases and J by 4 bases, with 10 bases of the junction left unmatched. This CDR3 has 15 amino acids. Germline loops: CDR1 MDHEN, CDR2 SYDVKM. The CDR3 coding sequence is TGTGCCAGCAGTTCTCCTCGTGGGACAGTGTACGAGCAGTACTTC. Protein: CASSSPRGTVYEQYF.

The CDR3 coding sequence is TGTGCCAGCTCACCAGGCAGGGACTTCTCCTACGAGCAGTACTTC. This gives the protein CASSPGRDFSYEQYF. The chain recombines TRBV18 with TRBJ2-7; TRBD2 is a possible D gene (6 bases). The CDR3 length is 15 residues. The germline gives CDR1 KGHSH, CDR2 LQKENI. Trimming took off 2 bases at V and 0 bases at J, with 11 bases between the two ends.

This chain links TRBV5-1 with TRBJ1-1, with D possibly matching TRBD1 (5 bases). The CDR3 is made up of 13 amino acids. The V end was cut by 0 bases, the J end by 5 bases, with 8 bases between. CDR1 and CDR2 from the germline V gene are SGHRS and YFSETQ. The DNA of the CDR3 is TGCGCCAGCAGCTTGGAAAGGGGAACTGAAGCTTTCTTT. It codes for CASSLERGTEAFF.

CDR3 bases: TGTGCCAGCAGTGGCCCCCGGGACAGGGGGCCCTGGCAGCCCCAGCATTTT. This sequence encodes CASSGPRDRGPWQPQHF. This chain links TRBV6-4 with TRBJ1-5; 12 bases are shared with TRBD1. The CDR3 runs to 17 residues. The germline CDR1 and CDR2 sequences are MRHNA and SNTAGT. After removal of 4 bases from V and 7 bases from J, the junction contained 11 bases not matched to a gene.

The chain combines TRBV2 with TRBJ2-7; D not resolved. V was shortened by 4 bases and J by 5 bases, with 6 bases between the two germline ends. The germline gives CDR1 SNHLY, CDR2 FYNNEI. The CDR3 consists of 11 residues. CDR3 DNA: TGTGCCAGCAGTGGGCGGAACGAGCAGTACTTC. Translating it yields CASSGRNEQYF.

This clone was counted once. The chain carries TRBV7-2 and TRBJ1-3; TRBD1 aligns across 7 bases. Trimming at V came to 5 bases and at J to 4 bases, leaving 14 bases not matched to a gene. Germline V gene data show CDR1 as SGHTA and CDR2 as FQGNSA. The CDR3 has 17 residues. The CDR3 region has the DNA TGTGCCAGCAGCGTACAGGGGCGTCTGGTGGGAGGAAACACCATATATTTT. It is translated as CASSVQGRLVGGNTIYF.

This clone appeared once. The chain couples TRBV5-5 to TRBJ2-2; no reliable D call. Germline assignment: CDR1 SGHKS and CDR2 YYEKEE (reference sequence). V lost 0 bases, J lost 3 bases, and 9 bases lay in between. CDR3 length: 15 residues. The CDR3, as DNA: TGTGCCAGCAGCTTGGGGGCAGGATACACCGGGGAGCTGTTTTTT. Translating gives CASSLGAGYTGELFF. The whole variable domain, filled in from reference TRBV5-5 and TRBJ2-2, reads DAGVTQSPTHLIKTRGQQVTLRCSPISGHKSVSWYQQVLGQGPQFIFQYYEKEERGRGNFPDRFSARQFPNYSSELNVNALLLGDSALYLCASSLGAGYTGELFFGEGSRLTVL.

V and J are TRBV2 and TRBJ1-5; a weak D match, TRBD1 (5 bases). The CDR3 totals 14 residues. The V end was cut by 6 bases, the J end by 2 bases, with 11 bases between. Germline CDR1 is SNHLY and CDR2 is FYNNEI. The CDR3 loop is CASRGTRGNQPQHF. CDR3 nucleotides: TGTGCCAGCAGGGGGACTAGGGGCAATCAGCCCCAGCATTTT.

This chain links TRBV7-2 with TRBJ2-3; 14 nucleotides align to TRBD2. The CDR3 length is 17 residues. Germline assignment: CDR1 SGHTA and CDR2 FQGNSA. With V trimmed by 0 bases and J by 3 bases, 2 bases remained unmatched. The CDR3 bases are TGTGCCAGCAGCTTAGCGGGGACTAGCGGGAGTACAGATACGCAGTATTTT. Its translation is CASSLAGTSGSTDTQYF.

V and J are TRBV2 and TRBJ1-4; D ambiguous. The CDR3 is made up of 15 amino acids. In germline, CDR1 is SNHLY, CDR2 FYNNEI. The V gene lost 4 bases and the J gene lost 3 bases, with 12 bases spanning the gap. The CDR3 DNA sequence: TGTGCCAGCAGTGTACGAGGTCAGTCTAATGAAAAACTGTTTTTT. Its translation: CASSVRGQSNEKLFF.

The DNA of the CDR3 is TGTGCCAGCAGCTTCCCCGGGGGAAAGGCCTACGAGCAGTACTTC. Translation: CASSFPGGKAYEQYF. J is TRBJ2-7 and V is TRBV7-2, with a tentative D call TRBD2 (6 bases). CDR1 is SGHTA, CDR2 FQGNSA, per germline. The V and J ends lost 3 bases and 2 bases respectively, with 14 bases between them. The CDR3 runs 15 residues.

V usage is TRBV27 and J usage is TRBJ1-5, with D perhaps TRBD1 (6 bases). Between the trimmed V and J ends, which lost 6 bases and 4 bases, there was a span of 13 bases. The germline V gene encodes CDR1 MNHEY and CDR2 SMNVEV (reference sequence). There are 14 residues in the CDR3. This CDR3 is CASSVGQLNQPQHF. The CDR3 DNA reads TGTGCCAGCAGCGTCGGACAGCTGAATCAGCCCCAGCATTTT.

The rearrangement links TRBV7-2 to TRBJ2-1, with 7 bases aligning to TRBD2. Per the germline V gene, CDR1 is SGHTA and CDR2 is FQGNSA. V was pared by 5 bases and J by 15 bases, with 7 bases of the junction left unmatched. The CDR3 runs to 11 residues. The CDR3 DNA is TGTGCCAGCAGCCTTGGGGGGGGTCGGTTCTTC. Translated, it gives CASSLGGGRFF.